The 26 T cell receptor beta chains below were found in one sample sequenced in a study of naive and memory T cell subsets. What these receptors recognize is not known. Two oligonucleotides, mixed equimolar, formed the beta constant-region primer covering TRBC1 and TRBC2. The ligated cDNA underwent four PCR rounds using SP2 and nested alpha and beta constant-region primers. MiXCR, applied by TCRdb to the UMI-ligation and nested PCR reads, yields one record per CDR3 protein. The sample gives about 99,000 distinct CDR3 sequences, 14% of which show up once; approximately 2.8% is in the top ten. Points from the study as a whole: Possibly reflecting memory cells re-expressing CD45RA, a few larger clonotypes occurred in naive repertoires, especially CD8.

The sample was naive CD8+ T cells from blood. The source is a human donor in good health.

This clonotype was detected many times. The chain couples TRBV9 to TRBJ2-1; D gene unclear. Germline CDR1 reads SGDLS; CDR2 reads YYNGEE. The CDR3 covers 17 residues. Between the trimmed V and J ends, which lost 1 base and 4 bases, there was a span of 18 bases. CDR3 in DNA: TGTGCCAGCAGCGTAAATGATTGGTCCGAGGTTTACAATGAGCAGTTCTTC. Its protein product is CASSVNDWSEVYNEQFF.

This clonotype was seen at least ten times. This chain connects TRBV7-8 to TRBJ2-1; no definite D call. The CDR3 extends over 13 amino acids. Germline V gene lookup returns CDR1 SGHVS and CDR2 FQNEAQ. The V gene lost 4 bases and the J gene lost 8 bases, with 12 bases spanning the gap. The CDR3 region is CASSYPSLDEQFF. CDR3 coding DNA: TGTGCCAGCAGCTACCCTTCCTTGGATGAGCAGTTCTTC.

This clonotype was found many times. Mismatch with germline at one junction end may stem from a read error. The rearrangement joins TRBV5-1 to TRBJ2-7; 13 nucleotides line up with TRBD2. The CDR3 loop spans 14 amino acids. Germline V gives CDR1 SGHRS, CDR2 YFSETQ. This chain's CDR3 is CASSISGLAGDPVF. CDR3 nucleotides: TGCGCCAGCAGCATATCCGGACTAGCGGGAGACCCAGTGTTC.

This clonotype was picked up a small number of times. The chain employs TRBV3-1 and TRBJ2-3, with no clear D. Between the trimmed V and J ends, which lost 4 bases and 2 bases, there was a span of 4 bases. This CDR3 is built from 12 residues. CDR1 and CDR2 (germline): LGHDT, YNNKEL (reference sequence). The DNA for the CDR3 is TGTGCCAGCAGCCCGAACACAGATACGCAGTATTTT. It yields the protein CASSPNTDTQYF.

The chain recombines TRBV9 with TRBJ1-1, with D possibly TRBD1 on 6 matching bases. Germline values: CDR1 SGDLS, CDR2 YYNGEE. With 0 bases removed from V and 4 bases from J, the gap between germline ends came to 16 bases. There are 16 residues in the CDR3. The CDR3 is CASSVGPGVQGTEAFF. The CDR3 nucleotides are TGTGCCAGCAGCGTAGGGCCAGGGGTTCAAGGCACTGAAGCTTTCTTT.

This clonotype was counted a few times. The chain carries TRBV4-3 and TRBJ1-1, with a weak D call TRBD1 (6 bases). Germline V lookup: CDR1 LGHNA, CDR2 YSLEER. V lost 3 bases and J 0 bases, leaving 11 bases between the germline ends. The CDR3 has 15 residues. The DNA of the CDR3 is TGCGCCAGCAGCCACACAGGGACGATGAACACTGAAGCTTTCTTT. It specifies CASSHTGTMNTEAFF.

Turning to this clonotype: A read error is possible here, since a much larger clone lies one base away. The chain's CDR3 is CSARRVGLAYEGQYF. In DNA form, the CDR3 reads TGCAGTGCCCGGAGGGTAGGACTAGCGTATGAAGGGCAGTACTTC. The chain links TRBV20-1 to TRBJ2-7; 9 bases map to TRBD2. Germline V gene data show CDR1 as DFQATT and CDR2 as SNEGSKA (reference sequence). The V and J ends lost 6 bases and 9 bases, in that order; junction bases with no gene match: 18. The CDR3 sequence is 15 residues long.

This clonotype came up a few times. The chain combines TRBV30 with TRBJ1-1; D is perhaps TRBD1 (5 bases). Germline loops: CDR1 GTSNPN, CDR2 SVGIG (reference sequence). The CDR3 length is 12 residues. The V end lost 7 bases, the J end lost 0 bases, and 9 bases lay between the germline ends. This chain's CDR3 is CALGTLNTEAFF. CDR3 nucleotides: TGTGCCTTGGGGACGTTGAACACTGAAGCTTTCTTT.

This clonotype was found a few times. This rearrangement joins TRBV28 to TRBJ2-3; D gene unclear. The V end was cut by 5 bases, the J end by 2 bases, with 8 bases between. The CDR3 extends over 13 amino acids. The germline V gene has CDR1 MDHEN and CDR2 SYDVKM. The CDR3 protein is CASSPTHTDTQYF. CDR3 nucleotide sequence: TGTGCCAGCAGTCCTACACACACAGATACGCAGTATTTT.

DNA of the CDR3: TGTGCCAGTAGTATAGATTCCGCGAAGACAAACCCATACAATGAGCAGTTCTTC. Translation gives CASSIDSAKTNPYNEQFF. The gene calls are TRBV19 and TRBJ2-1, with unresolved D. This CDR3 contains 18 residues. Germline loops: CDR1 LNHDA, CDR2 SQIVND (reference sequence). Trimming removed 0 bases at V and 4 bases at J, with 19 bases between. Full variable domain (rest looked up from reference TRBV19 and TRBJ2-1): DGGITQSPKYLFRKEGQNVTLSCEQNLNHDAMYWYRQDPGQGLRLIYYSQIVNDFQKGDIAEGYSVSREKKESFPLTVTSAQKNPTAFYLCASSIDSAKTNPYNEQFFGPGTRLTVL.

This chain links TRBV5-6 with TRBJ1-5, with 10 bases matching TRBD1. The germline V gene has CDR1 SGHDT and CDR2 YYEEEE. The CDR3 is made up of 15 amino acids. With V trimmed by 4 bases and J by 3 bases, 4 bases remained unmatched. CDR3 residues: CASSVTGGYNQPQHF. The CDR3 nucleotides are TGTGCCAGCAGCGTGACAGGGGGCTACAATCAGCCCCAGCATTTT.

This clonotype was observed a few times. The chain couples TRBV27 to TRBJ1-1; D is undetermined. This CDR3 spans 13 amino acids. V was shortened by 3 bases and J by 3 bases, with 8 bases between the two germline ends. Germline values: CDR1 MNHEY, CDR2 SMNVEV (reference sequence). CDR3 sequence (DNA): TGTGCCAGCAGTTTTGCCGCTTACACTGAAGCTTTCTTT. It encodes CASSFAAYTEAFF.

This clonotype was recorded at least ten times. The chain couples TRBV19 to TRBJ1-1, with D unresolved. CDR1 is LNHDA, CDR2 SQIVND, per germline (reference sequence). Between the trimmed V and J ends, which lost 1 base and 3 bases, there was a span of 3 bases. This CDR3 has 12 amino acids. The CDR3 sequence is CASSIADTEAFF. CDR3 coding DNA: TGTGCCAGTAGTATAGCGGACACTGAAGCTTTCTTT.

This clonotype was observed a handful of times. The chain uses TRBV4-3 and TRBJ1-1; 7 nucleotides agree with TRBD1. Unmatched junction bases numbered 5, after V lost 0 bases and J lost 4 bases. Germline assignment: CDR1 LGHNA and CDR2 YSLEER. The CDR3 consists of 15 residues. This CDR3 reads CASSQEHSGGTEAFF. CDR3 in DNA: TGCGCCAGCAGCCAAGAGCACTCAGGGGGCACTGAAGCTTTCTTT.

This clonotype turned up a few times. The J gene is TRBJ1-1, the V gene TRBV28; no clear D. Germline V CDR1 and CDR2: MDHEN, SYDVKM. The CDR3 runs to 13 residues. V gave up 2 bases and J gave up 3 bases, with 7 bases separating them. CDR3 region: CASSLREYTEAFF. CDR3 coding DNA: TGTGCCAGCAGTTTAAGGGAATACACTGAAGCTTTCTTT.

This clonotype showed up many times. The rearrangement links TRBV12-3 or TRBV12-4 to TRBJ2-7; 7 bases are a match to TRBD2. The CDR3 consists of 13 residues. V shed 5 bases and J 4 bases; nucleotides not matched to a gene: 5. In nucleotides, the CDR3 is TGTGCCAGCAGTCCCGGGACTACATACGAGCAGTACTTC. Amino acids: CASSPGTTYEQYF.

This clonotype was seen a handful of times. The chain recombines TRBV10-2 with TRBJ2-3, with D possibly being TRBD1 (6 bases). Germline V gene sequence: CDR1 WSHSY, CDR2 SAAADI. V was clipped by 4 bases and J by 0 bases, with 11 bases between them. This CDR3 has 15 amino acids. The CDR3 coding sequence is TGCGCCAGCAGTGCAGGGGTGACGAGCACAGATACGCAGTATTTT. It is translated as CASSAGVTSTDTQYF.

The sample holds a few counts of this clonotype. J is TRBJ2-5 and V is TRBV20-1; 11 bases map to TRBD2. Germline CDR1 DFQATT, CDR2 SNEGSKA (reference sequence). Unmatched junction bases numbered 8, after V lost 6 bases and J lost 2 bases. The CDR3 is made up of 15 amino acids. The CDR3: CSAHPGLAAQETQYF. The CDR3 bases are TGCAGTGCGCACCCGGGACTAGCGGCTCAAGAGACCCAGTACTTC.

This clonotype appeared a few times. The rearrangement joins TRBV15 to TRBJ1-4; no clear D gene. In germline, CDR1 is LNHNV, CDR2 YYDKDF (reference sequence). Trimming pared 5 bases from V and 4 bases from J, leaving 8 bases between. The CDR3 runs to 13 residues. CDR3 amino acids: CATSPDHNEKLFF. The CDR3 DNA sequence: TGTGCCACCAGCCCCGACCATAATGAAAAACTGTTTTTT.

This clonotype has a count of ten or more. The chain has TRBV27 and TRBJ2-1; the D gene is possibly TRBD2 (6 bases). In germline, CDR1 is MNHEY, CDR2 SMNVEV (reference sequence). V was shortened by 5 bases and J by 3 bases, with 17 bases between the two germline ends. The CDR3 is 16 amino acids. The CDR3 DNA reads TGTGCCAGCAGTGCAGACAACACCGGGGGCTACAATGAGCAGTTCTTC. Amino acid sequence: CASSADNTGGYNEQFF.

The chain recombines TRBV30 with TRBJ1-2; no reliable D call. Germline loops: CDR1 GTSNPN, CDR2 SVGIG (reference sequence). The CDR3 contains 9 residues. The ends were cut back, 3 bases at V and 12 bases at J, with 8 bases in the middle. The CDR3 loop reads CAWSAPHTF. The CDR3 DNA is TGTGCCTGGAGCGCGCCTCACACCTTC.

This clonotype was seen at least ten times. The V and J genes are TRBV21-1 and TRBJ2-7; the tabulated D call, TRBD1, remains unverified against the DNA. TRBV21-1 is noted as a pseudogene. The CDR3 is made up of 14 amino acids. CDR3: CASSKGQRSYEQYF. CDR3 coding DNA: TGTGCCAGCAGCAAAGGACAGCGTTCCTACGAGCAGTACTTC.

This CDR3 reads CASSFRGARQETQYF. The CDR3 DNA reads TGCGCCAGCAGCTTCAGAGGCGCCCGACAAGAGACCCAGTACTTC. The V call is TRBV5-1, the J call TRBJ2-5; D not resolved. Germline V gives CDR1 SGHRS, CDR2 YFSETQ. V dropped 2 bases and J dropped 2 bases, with 13 bases sitting between them. This CDR3 spans 15 amino acids.

The DNA for the CDR3 is TGCGCCAGCAGCCAAGAATCCCGGGGTAACACTGAAGCTTTCTTT. This translates into CASSQESRGNTEAFF. The chain employs TRBV4-1 and TRBJ1-1, with D hard to call. The germline CDR1 and CDR2 sequences are MGHRA and YSYEKL. The CDR3 length is 15 residues. V dropped 0 bases and J dropped 2 bases, with 10 bases sitting between them.

The V call is TRBV6-1, the J call TRBJ1-4, with 8 bases matching TRBD1. The CDR3 is made up of 14 amino acids. Germline CDR1 is MNHNS and CDR2 is SASEGT. Losses at the gene ends were 1 base for V and 7 bases for J; bases not matched to a gene: 2. CDR3 coding DNA: TGTGCCAGCAGTGAAGGACAGGGGAGTGAAAAACTGTTTTTT. Translation gives CASSEGQGSEKLFF.

This chain links TRBV13 with TRBJ1-2, with a weak D call TRBD1 (5 bases). The CDR3 contains 13 residues. V was trimmed by 3 bases and J by 7 bases, leaving 12 bases between them. Per germline, CDR1 PRHDT and CDR2 FYEKMQ (reference sequence). In DNA form, the CDR3 reads TGTGCCAGCAGCTTGGGGGGAAGCGGTGGCTACACCTTC. It translates to CASSLGGSGGYTF. Filled out from reference TRBV13 and TRBJ1-2, the complete variable domain reads AAGVIQSPRHLIKEKRETATLKCYPIPRHDTVYWYQQGPGQDPQFLISFYEKMQSDKGSIPDRFSAQQFSDYHSELNMSSLELGDSALYFCASSLGGSGGYTFGSGTRLTVV.